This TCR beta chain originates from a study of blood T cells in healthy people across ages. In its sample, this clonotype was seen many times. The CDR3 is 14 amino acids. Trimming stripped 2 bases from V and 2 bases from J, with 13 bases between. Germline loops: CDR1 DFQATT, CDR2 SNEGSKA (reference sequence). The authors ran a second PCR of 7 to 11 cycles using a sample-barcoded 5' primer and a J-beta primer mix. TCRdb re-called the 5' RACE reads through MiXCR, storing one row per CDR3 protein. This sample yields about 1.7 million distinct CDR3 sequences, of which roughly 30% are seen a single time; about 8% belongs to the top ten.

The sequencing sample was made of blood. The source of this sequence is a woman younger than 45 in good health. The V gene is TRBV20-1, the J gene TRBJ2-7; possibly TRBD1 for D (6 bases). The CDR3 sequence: CSARPGGQTYEQYF. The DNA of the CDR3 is TGCAGTGCTAGACCGGGCGGACAGACCTACGAGCAGTACTTC.